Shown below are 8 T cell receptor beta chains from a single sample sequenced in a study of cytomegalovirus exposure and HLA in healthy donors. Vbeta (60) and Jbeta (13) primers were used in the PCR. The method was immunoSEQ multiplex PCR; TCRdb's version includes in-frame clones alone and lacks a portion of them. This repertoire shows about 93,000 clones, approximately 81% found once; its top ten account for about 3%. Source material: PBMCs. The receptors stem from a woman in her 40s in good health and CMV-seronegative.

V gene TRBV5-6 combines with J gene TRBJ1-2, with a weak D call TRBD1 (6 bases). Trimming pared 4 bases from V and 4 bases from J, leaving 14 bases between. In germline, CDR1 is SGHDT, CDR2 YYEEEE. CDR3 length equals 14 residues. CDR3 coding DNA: TGTGCCAGCAGCAAAGGACAGCCAGCCTATGGCTACACCTTC. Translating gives CASSKGQPAYGYTF.

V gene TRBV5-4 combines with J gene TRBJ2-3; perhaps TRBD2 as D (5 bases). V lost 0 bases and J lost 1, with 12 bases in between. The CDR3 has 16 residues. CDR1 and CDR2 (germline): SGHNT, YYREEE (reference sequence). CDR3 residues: CASSLVQRSRTDTQYF. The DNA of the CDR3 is TGTGCCAGCAGCTTGGTGCAGCGGAGTCGCACAGATACGCAGTATTTT.

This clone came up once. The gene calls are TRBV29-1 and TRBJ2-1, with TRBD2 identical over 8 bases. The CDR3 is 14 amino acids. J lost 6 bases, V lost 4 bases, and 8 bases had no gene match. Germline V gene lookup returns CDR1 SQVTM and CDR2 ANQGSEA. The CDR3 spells CSVVRLAGPNEQFF. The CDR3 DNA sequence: TGCAGCGTTGTTCGTCTAGCGGGCCCCAATGAGCAGTTCTTC.

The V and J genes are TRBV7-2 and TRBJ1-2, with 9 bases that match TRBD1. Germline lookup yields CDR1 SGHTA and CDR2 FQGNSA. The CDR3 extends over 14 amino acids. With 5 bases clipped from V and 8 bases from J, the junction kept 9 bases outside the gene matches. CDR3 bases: TGTGCCAGCAGCCAAGGACAGGGGACGGGGGGCTACACCTTC. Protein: CASSQGQGTGGYTF.

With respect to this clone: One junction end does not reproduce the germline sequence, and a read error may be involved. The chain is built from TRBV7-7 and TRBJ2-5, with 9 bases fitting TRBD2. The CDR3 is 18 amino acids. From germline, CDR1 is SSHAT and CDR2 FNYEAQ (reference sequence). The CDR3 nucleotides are TGTGCTAGCAGCTCTGCAGGGCGCGGGAGGGCCGAGAGAGAGACCCAGTACTTC. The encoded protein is CASSSAGRGRAERETQYF.

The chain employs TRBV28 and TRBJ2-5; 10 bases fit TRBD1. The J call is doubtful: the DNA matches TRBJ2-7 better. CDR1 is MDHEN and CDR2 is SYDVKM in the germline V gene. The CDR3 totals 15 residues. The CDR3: CASSSRGTGDDEQYF. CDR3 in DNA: TGTGCCAGCAGTTCCAGGGGGACAGGGGACGACGAGCAGTACTTC.

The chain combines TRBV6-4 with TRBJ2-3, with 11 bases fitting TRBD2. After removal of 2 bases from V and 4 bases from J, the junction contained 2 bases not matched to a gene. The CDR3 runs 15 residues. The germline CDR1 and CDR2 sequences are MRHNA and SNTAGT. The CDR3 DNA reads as TGTGCCAGCAGTGACAAGACTAGCGGGGCAGATACGCAGTATTTT. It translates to CASSDKTSGADTQYF.

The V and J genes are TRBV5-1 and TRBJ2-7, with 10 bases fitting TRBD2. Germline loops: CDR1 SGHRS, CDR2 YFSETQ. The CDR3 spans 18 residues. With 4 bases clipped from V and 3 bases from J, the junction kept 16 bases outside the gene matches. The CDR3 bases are TGCGCCAGCAGCCCTATCGGACTAGCGGAGCTTGGATTCTACGAGCAGTACTTC. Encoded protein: CASSPIGLAELGFYEQYF.